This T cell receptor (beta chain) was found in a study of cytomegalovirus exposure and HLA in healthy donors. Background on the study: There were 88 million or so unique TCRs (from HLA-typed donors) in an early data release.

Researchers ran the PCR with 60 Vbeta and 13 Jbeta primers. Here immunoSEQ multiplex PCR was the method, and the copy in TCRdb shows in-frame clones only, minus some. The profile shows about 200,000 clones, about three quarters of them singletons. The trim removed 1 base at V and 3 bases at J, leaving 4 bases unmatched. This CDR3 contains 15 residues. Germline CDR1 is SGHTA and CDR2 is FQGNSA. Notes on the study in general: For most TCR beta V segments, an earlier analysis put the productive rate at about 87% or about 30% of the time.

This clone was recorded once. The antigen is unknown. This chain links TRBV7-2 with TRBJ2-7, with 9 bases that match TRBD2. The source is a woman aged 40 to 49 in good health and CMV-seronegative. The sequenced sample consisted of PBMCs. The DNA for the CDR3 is TGTGCCAGCAGCTTAGTTTTTAGCGGGAGCTACGAGCAGTACTTC. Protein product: CASSLVFSGSYEQYF.